The sequence of this T cell receptor (beta chain) was determined in a study of blood T cells in healthy people across ages. Study outcomes and limitations: Unknown CMV status may confound age-related changes in expanded clones.

Using a J-beta primer mix together with a sample-barcoded 5' primer, a second PCR was run for roughly 7 to 11 cycles. No fewer than 3 million CDR3-containing paired-end reads came from each sample. TCRdb reprocessed the 5' RACE reads with MiXCR, giving one entry per CDR3 protein. This table has some 710,000 distinct CDR3 sequences, roughly 20% appearing once. Notes on this clonotype: The antigen is not known.

Isolating PBMCs gave at least 6 million of these cells per sample. The CDR3 extends over 14 amino acids. Germline trimming cut 2 bases from V and 4 bases from J; bases unmatched to any gene: 5. Germline CDR1 is SGHRS and CDR2 is YFSETQ. This TCR derives from a man aged 65 to 79 in good health. The chain combines TRBV5-1 with TRBJ2-5, with 7 bases identical to TRBD2. The sequenced material came from blood. CDR3 residues: CASSLAGSRETQYF. In nucleotides, the CDR3 is TGCGCCAGCAGCTTAGCGGGATCACGAGAGACCCAGTACTTC.